This T cell receptor beta chain was found in a study of blood T cell repertoires in COVID-19. CDR1 and CDR2 from the germline V gene are KGHDR and SFDVKD. The CDR3 sequence is 16 residues long. V trimming: 5 bases; J trimming: 5 bases; junction bases outside the gene matches: 12. Clones were read by immunoSEQ multiplex PCR, and TCRdb kept only the in-frame ones, dropping some. Of about 160,000 clones in the sample, roughly 86% were seen once. This clonotype was sampled from a woman aged 55-70 years who had recovered from COVID-19. The chain carries TRBV24-1 and TRBJ2-7; 9 nucleotides agree with TRBD1. The sample was peripheral blood. The CDR3 bases are TGTGCCACCAGTGTTACTTCCGGGACAGGGTCCCACGAGCAGTACTTC. It specifies CATSVTSGTGSHEQYF.